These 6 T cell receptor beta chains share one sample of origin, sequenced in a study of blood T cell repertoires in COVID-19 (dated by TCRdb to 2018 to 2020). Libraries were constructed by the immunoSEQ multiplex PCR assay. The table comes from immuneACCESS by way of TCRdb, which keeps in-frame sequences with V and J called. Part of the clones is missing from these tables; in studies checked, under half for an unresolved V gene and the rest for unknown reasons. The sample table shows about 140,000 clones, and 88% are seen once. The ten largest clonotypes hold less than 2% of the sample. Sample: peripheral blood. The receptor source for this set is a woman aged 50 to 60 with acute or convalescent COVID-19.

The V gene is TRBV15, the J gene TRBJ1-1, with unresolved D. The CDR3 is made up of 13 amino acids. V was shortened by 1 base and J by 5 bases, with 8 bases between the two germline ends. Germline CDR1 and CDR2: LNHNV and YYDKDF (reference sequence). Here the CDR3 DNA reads TGTGCCACCAGCAGAGGAGATAGAACTGAAGCTTTCTTT. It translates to CATSRGDRTEAFF.

This chain's CDR3 is CASSPPNEDTGELFF. CDR3 DNA sequence: TGTGCCAGCTCACCCCCCAACGAGGACACCGGGGAGCTGTTTTTT. The chain combines TRBV18 with TRBJ2-2; D remains ambiguous. CDR1 KGHSH and CDR2 LQKENI come from the germline V gene. The CDR3 length is 15 residues. Trimming stripped 3 bases from V and 3 bases from J, with 11 bases between.

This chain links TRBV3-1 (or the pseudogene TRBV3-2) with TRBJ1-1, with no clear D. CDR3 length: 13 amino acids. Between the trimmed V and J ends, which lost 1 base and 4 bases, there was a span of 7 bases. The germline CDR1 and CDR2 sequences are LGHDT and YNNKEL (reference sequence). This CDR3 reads CASSQGQVTEAFF. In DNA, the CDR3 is TGTGCCAGCAGCCAAGGCCAGGTCACTGAAGCTTTCTTT.

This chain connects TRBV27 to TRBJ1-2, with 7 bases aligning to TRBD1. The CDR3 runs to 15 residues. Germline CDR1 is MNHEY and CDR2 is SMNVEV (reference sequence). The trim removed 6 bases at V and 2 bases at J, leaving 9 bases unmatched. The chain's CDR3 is CASRPKGQRNYGYTF. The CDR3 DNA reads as TGTGCCAGCAGACCCAAGGGACAGAGGAACTATGGCTACACCTTC.

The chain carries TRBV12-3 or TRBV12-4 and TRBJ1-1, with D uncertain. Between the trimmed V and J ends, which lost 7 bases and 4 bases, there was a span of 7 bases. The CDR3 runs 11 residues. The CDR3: CASKKSTEAFF. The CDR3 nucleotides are TGTGCCAGCAAGAAGAGCACTGAAGCTTTCTTT.

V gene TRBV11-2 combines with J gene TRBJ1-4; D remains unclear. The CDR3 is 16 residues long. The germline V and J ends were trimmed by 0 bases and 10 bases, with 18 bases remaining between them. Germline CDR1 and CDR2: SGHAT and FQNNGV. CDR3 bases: TGTGCCAGCAGCTTAGATCTGAGGATCACCGGCGGAAAACTGTTTTTT. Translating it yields CASSLDLRITGGKLFF.